These 15 T cell receptor beta chains came from one sample sequenced in a study of blood T cells in healthy people across ages. Primed by a sample-barcoded 5' primer and a J-beta primer mix, a second PCR proceeded for 7 to 11 cycles. MiXCR, run by TCRdb on the 5' RACE reads, gives a single entry per CDR3 protein. There are 1.5 million to 2 million distinct CDR3 sequences in the sample; about 50% occur only once, and less than 2.5% lies in the top ten. The sample was blood. The receptors were gathered from a woman aged 40 to 50 in good health.

V usage is TRBV12-3 or TRBV12-4 and J usage is TRBJ2-1; perhaps TRBD2 as D (6 bases). The ends were cut back, 10 bases at V and 2 bases at J, with 15 bases in the middle. This CDR3 comprises 14 residues. Here the CDR3 DNA reads TGTGCCATCGAGATCCGGGGGACCTACAATGAGCAGTTCTTC. It codes for CAIEIRGTYNEQFF.

This chain links TRBV2 with TRBJ2-4, with D unclear. The J call may be faulty, since TRBJ2-5 better matches the DNA end. The length of the CDR3 is 18 residues. Germline CDR1 is SNHLY and CDR2 is FYNNEI. The CDR3 coding sequence is TGTGCCAGCAGTGAATTTGTATGGGATGGAACACCTTCGGCGACCCAGTACTTC. The encoded protein is CASSEFVWDGTPSATQYF.

The chain has TRBV5-1 and TRBJ2-7; perhaps TRBD2 as D (6 bases). Near its end, the DNA agrees better with TRBJ2-5, so the J call may be wrong. CDR1 and CDR2 from the germline V gene are SGHRS and YFSETQ. The CDR3 is 14 residues long. CDR3 sequence reads: CASSAGGAAETQYF. The DNA of the CDR3 is TGCGCCAGCAGCGCCGGCGGGGCCGCGGAGACCCAGTACTTC.

This clonotype showed up just once. The chain recombines TRBV7-6 with TRBJ1-1; the D gene is possibly TRBD1 (5 bases). The germline gives CDR1 SGHVS, CDR2 FNYEAQ. V lost 5 bases and J lost 1, with 14 bases in between. The CDR3 sequence is 15 residues long. CDR3 amino acids: CASSAVRDANTEAFF. The DNA for the CDR3 is TGTGCCAGCAGCGCCGTCAGGGACGCGAACACTGAAGCTTTCTTT.

This sequence joins TRBV9 and TRBJ1-2; TRBD1 agrees at 8 bases. CDR3 size: 13 residues. Germline loops: CDR1 SGDLS, CDR2 YYNGEE. V lost 0 bases and J lost 8; bases outside the gene matches: 3. The CDR3: CASSVVTGEGYTF. In DNA, the CDR3 is TGTGCCAGCAGCGTAGTGACAGGGGAGGGCTACACCTTC.

This clonotype has a handful of counts. The rearrangement joins TRBV20-1 to TRBJ2-1; possibly TRBD1 for D (5 bases). Germline assignment: CDR1 DFQATT and CDR2 SNEGSKA (reference sequence). The length of the CDR3 is 14 residues. V lost 0 bases to trimming and J lost 4 bases, with 10 bases between them. For the CDR3, the DNA is TGCAGTGCTAGAGATACCGCAGGGTACAATGAGCAGTTCTTC. Translation: CSARDTAGYNEQFF.

The rearrangement uses TRBV28 and TRBJ1-4; possibly TRBD1 for D (5 bases). This CDR3 contains 13 residues. Germline CDR1 MDHEN, CDR2 SYDVKM. V was cut by 3 bases and J by 7 bases, with 9 bases left in between. CDR3 bases: TGTGCCAGCAGTTTTGAGACAGTTGAAAAACTGTTTTTT. This sequence encodes CASSFETVEKLFF.

This chain joins TRBV7-2 and TRBJ2-1; tentatively, D is TRBD2 (6 bases). CDR3 length: 15 residues. The V end lost 5 bases, the J end lost 8 bases, and 19 bases lay between the germline ends. Germline CDR1 SGHTA, CDR2 FQGNSA. The CDR3 loop is CASSPTSGSMYEQFF. CDR3 in DNA: TGTGCCAGCAGCCCGACTAGTGGTAGTATGTATGAGCAGTTCTTC.

This chain links TRBV12-3 or TRBV12-4 with TRBJ2-7; 9 positions match TRBD2. The CDR3 contains 15 residues. With 3 bases clipped from V and 7 bases from J, the junction kept 10 bases outside the gene matches. CDR3 residues: CASSFWAGGLNEQYF. DNA of the CDR3: TGTGCCAGCAGTTTTTGGGCGGGAGGGCTCAATGAGCAGTACTTC.

The chain uses TRBV5-1 and TRBJ2-1; possible D gene TRBD1, 6 bases. The CDR3 is 12 residues long. CDR1 SGHRS and CDR2 YFSETQ come from the germline V gene. V shed 3 bases and J shed 10 bases, with 11 bases lying between them. CDR3 nucleotide sequence: TGCGCCAGCAGCTCCATCGGGACAGAGCAGTTCTTC. Translating it yields CASSSIGTEQFF.

V usage is TRBV9 and J usage is TRBJ2-3; D remains ambiguous. The CDR3 loop spans 13 amino acids. Germline CDR1 SGDLS, CDR2 YYNGEE. V dropped 4 bases and J dropped 2 bases, with 8 bases sitting between them. The CDR3 region is CASSPAHTDTQYF. DNA of the CDR3: TGTGCCAGCAGCCCTGCTCACACAGATACGCAGTATTTT.

The chain couples TRBV7-2 to TRBJ1-1; TRBD1 agrees at 7 bases. This CDR3 spans 14 amino acids. Germline CDR1 SGHTA, CDR2 FQGNSA. V lost 5 bases to trimming and J lost 6 bases; unmatched junction nucleotides: 9. CDR3 loop: CASSPAQGRAEAFF. In DNA form, the CDR3 reads TGTGCCAGCAGCCCTGCACAGGGGAGGGCTGAAGCTTTCTTT.

CDR3 nucleotide sequence: TGCGCCAGCAGCCGAGCTACAACTAATGAAAAACTGTTTTTT. It encodes CASSRATTNEKLFF. The V call is TRBV5-1, the J call TRBJ1-4; D is uncertain. Trimming stripped 4 bases from V and 0 bases from J, with 7 bases between. From germline, CDR1 is SGHRS and CDR2 YFSETQ. The CDR3 contains 14 residues.

J is TRBJ2-1 and V is TRBV28; tentative D call: TRBD1 (6 bases). The CDR3 spans 16 residues. The ends were cut back, 5 bases at V and 2 bases at J, with 16 bases in the middle. Per germline, CDR1 MDHEN and CDR2 SYDVKM. The CDR3 sequence: CASSPNNRETYNEQFF. Written as DNA, the CDR3 is TGTGCCAGCAGTCCGAACAACAGGGAAACCTACAATGAGCAGTTCTTC.

This clonotype has just a few counts. The chain uses TRBV27 and TRBJ1-2; D might be TRBD1 (6 bases). The germline gives CDR1 MNHEY, CDR2 SMNVEV (reference sequence). The CDR3 is made up of 14 amino acids. Trimming took off 6 bases at V and 2 bases at J, with 13 bases between the two ends. The CDR3 DNA sequence: TGTGCCAGCAGCCCCCCAGGGGACAACTATGGCTACACCTTC. This translates into CASSPPGDNYGYTF.